This T cell receptor beta chain originates from a study of control samples from healthy donors and cancer patients. Sequencing used immunoSEQ multiplex PCR; TCRdb keeps in-frame clones, though not all of them. The sample has 160,000 or so clones; over 90% are singletons. The CDR3 sequence is 14 residues long. Deletions cut 5 bases from V and 0 bases from J, with 8 bases between. CDR1 LNHDA and CDR2 SQIVND come from the germline V gene (reference sequence). V and J are TRBV19 and TRBJ1-3; D is ambiguous. This TCR was sampled from a man aged 45-60 years in good health. Sequenced: blood. The CDR3 DNA sequence: TGTGCCAGTAGTTCCGTCGCCTCTGGAAACACCATATATTTT. Amino acid sequence: CASSSVASGNTIYF.